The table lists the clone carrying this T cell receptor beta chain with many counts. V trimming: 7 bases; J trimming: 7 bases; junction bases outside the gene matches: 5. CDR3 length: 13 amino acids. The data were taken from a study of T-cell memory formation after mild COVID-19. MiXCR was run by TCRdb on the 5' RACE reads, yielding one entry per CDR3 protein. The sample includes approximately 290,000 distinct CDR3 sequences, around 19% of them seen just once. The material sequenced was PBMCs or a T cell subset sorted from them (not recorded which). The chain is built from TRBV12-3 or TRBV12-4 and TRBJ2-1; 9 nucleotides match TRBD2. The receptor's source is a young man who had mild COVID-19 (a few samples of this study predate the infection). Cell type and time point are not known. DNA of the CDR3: TGTGCCAGCAAAGCGGGGGGTGGAAATGAGCAGTTCTTC. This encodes CASKAGGGNEQFF.